Listed here are 2 T cell receptor beta chains from one sample, sequenced in a study of blood T cell repertoires in COVID-19. Clones were sequenced by immunoSEQ multiplex PCR, and TCRdb holds only the in-frame ones, with some missing. Of tens of thousands of clones in the sample, around 83% were seen once. The material sequenced was peripheral blood. The source of these receptors is a human donor in a cohort sampled during active COVID-19.

The V and J genes are TRBV5-4 and TRBJ1-4, with D hard to call. Germline V gene sequence: CDR1 SGHNT, CDR2 YYREEE (reference sequence). Between the trimmed V and J ends, which lost 5 bases and 8 bases, there was a span of 16 bases. The CDR3 is 14 residues long. CDR3 nucleotides: TGTGCCAGCAGGGAGGGATCGAGGCCAGAAAAACTGTTTTTT. Its protein product is CASREGSRPEKLFF. The complete variable domain, with remaining parts taken from reference TRBV5-4 and TRBJ1-4, reads ETGVTQSPTHLIKTRGQQVTLRCSSQSGHNTVSWYQQALGQGPQFIFQYYREEENGRGNFPPRFSGLQFPNYSSELNVNALELDDSALYLCASREGSRPEKLFFGSGTQLSVL.

The rearrangement joins TRBV7-9 to TRBJ2-1; the D gene is possibly TRBD1 (5 bases). Trimming stripped 2 bases from V and 5 bases from J, with 13 bases between. Germline lookup yields CDR1 SEHNR and CDR2 FQNEAQ (reference sequence). This CDR3 is 15 amino acids long. DNA for the CDR3: TGTGCCAGCAGCTTACCCGCGGAAGGGGACAATGAGCAGTTCTTC. This encodes CASSLPAEGDNEQFF.